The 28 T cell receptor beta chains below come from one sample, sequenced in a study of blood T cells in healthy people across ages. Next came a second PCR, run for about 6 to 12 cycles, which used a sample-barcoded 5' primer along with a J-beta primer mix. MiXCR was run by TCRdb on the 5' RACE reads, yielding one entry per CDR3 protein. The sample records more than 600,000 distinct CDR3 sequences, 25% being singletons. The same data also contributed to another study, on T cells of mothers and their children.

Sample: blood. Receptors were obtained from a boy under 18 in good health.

The CDR3 DNA sequence: TGTGCCAGCAGCACATACTCATATCTCGACTCAACTGAAGCTTTCTTT. This encodes CASSTYSYLDSTEAFF. The V call is TRBV21-1, the J call TRBJ1-1. TRBV21-1 is described as a pseudogene. The CDR3 contains 16 residues.

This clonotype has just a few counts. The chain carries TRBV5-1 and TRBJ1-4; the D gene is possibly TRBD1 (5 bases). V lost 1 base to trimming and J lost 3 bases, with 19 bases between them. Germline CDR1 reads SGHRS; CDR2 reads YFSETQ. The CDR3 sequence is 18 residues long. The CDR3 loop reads CASSLSLGPQNPNEKLFF. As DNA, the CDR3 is TGCGCCAGCAGCTTGTCCCTGGGGCCACAGAATCCTAATGAAAAACTGTTTTTT.

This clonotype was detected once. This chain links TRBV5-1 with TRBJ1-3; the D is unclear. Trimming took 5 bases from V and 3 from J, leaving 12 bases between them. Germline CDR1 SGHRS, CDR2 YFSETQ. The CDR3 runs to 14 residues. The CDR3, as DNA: TGCGCCAGCAGGTTCGACATATTTGGAAACACCATATATTTT. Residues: CASRFDIFGNTIYF.

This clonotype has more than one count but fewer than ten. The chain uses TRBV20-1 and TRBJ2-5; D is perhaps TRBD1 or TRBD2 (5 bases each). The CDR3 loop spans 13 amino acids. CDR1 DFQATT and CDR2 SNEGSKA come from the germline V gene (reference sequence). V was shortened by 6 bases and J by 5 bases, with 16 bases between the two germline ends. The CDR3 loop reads CSAPLGAQETQYF. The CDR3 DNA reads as TGCAGTGCCCCACTAGGGGCGCAGGAGACCCAGTACTTC.

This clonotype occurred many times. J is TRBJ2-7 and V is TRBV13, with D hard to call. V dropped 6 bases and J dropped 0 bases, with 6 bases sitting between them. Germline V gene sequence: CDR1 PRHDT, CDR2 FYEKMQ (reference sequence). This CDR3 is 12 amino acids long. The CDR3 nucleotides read TGTGCCAGCAGTGTGAGCTCCTACGAGCAGTACTTC. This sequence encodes CASSVSSYEQYF.

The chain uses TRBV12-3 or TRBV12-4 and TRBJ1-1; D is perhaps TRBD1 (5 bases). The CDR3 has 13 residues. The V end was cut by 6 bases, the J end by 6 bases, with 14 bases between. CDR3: CASRAGGVSEAFF. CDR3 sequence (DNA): TGTGCCAGCAGGGCCGGGGGGGTGTCTGAAGCTTTCTTT.

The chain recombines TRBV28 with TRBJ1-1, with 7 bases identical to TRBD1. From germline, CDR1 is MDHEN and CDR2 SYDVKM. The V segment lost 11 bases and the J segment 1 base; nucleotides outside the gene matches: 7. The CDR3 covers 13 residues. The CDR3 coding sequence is TGTGCCGCCTCTGGGACAGAGAACACTGAAGCTTTCTTT. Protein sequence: CAASGTENTEAFF.

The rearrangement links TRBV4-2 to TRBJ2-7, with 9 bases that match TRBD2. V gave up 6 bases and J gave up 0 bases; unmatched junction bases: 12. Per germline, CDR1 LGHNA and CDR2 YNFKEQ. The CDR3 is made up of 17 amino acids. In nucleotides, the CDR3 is TGTGCCAGCAGTCCAGACCTTAGCGGGAGCGTCTCCTACGAGCAGTACTTC. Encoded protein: CASSPDLSGSVSYEQYF.

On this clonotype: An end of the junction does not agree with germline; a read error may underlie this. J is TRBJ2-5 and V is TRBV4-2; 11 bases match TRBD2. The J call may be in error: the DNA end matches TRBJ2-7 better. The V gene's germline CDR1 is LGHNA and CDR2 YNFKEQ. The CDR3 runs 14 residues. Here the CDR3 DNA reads TGTACCAGCAGCGCCGGGACTAGCGGTTACGAGCAGTACTTC. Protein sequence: CTSSAGTSGYEQYF.

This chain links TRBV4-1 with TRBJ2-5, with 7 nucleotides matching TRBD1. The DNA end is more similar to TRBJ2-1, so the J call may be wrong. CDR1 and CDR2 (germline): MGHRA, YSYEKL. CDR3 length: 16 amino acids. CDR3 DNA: TGCGCCAGCAGCCCTGAGGGGGCTCCGACCGCCCATGAGCAGTTCTTC. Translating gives CASSPEGAPTAHEQFF.

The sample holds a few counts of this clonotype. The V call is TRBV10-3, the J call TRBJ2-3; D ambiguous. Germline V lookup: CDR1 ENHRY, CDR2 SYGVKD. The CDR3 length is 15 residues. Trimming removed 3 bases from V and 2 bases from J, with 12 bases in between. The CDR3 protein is CAISDPGPYTDTQYF. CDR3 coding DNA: TGTGCCATCAGTGACCCAGGACCCTACACAGATACGCAGTATTTT.

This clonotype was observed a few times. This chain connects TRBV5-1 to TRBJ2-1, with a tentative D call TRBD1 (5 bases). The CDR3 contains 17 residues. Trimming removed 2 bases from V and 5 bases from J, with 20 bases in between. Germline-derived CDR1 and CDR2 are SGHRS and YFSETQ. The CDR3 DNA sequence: TGCGCCAGCAGCTTAAATCCCAGGGTATATACTAACAATGAGCAGTTCTTC. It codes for CASSLNPRVYTNNEQFF.

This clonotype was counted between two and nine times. DNA of the CDR3: TGTGCCAGCAGTTTAACATCCCCTGGCAATCAGCCCCAGCATTTT. Its protein is CASSLTSPGNQPQHF. The V call is TRBV27, the J call TRBJ1-5; D gene unclear. CDR1 is MNHEY and CDR2 is SMNVEV in the germline V gene (reference sequence). CDR3 length equals 15 residues. V lost 2 bases, J lost 2 bases, and 10 bases lay in between.

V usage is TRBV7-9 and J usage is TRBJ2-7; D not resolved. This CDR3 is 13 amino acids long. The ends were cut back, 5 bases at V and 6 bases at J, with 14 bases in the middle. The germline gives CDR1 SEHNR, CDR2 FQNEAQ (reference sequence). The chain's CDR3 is CASSSLGGGEQYF. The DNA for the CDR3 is TGTGCCAGCAGCAGCCTTGGTGGCGGCGAGCAGTACTTC.

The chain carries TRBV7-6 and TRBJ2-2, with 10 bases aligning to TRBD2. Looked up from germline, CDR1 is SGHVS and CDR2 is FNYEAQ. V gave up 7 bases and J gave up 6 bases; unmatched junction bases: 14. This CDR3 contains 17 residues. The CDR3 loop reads CASTLKSGTSVPGELFF. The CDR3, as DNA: TGTGCCAGCACCCTCAAGTCCGGGACTAGCGTCCCCGGGGAGCTGTTTTTT.

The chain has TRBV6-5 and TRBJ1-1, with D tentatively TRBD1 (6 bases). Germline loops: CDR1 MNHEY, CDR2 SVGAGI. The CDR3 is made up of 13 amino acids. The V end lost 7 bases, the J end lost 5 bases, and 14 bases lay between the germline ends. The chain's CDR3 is CASTYRAYTEAFF. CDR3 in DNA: TGTGCCAGCACCTACAGGGCTTATACTGAAGCTTTCTTT.

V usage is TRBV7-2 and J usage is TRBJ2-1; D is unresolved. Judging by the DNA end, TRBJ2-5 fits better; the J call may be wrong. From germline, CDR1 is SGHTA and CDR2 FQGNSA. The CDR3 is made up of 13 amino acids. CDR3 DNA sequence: TGTGCCAGCAGCTTAGAAGAGTCGGGGACCCAGTACTTC. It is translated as CASSLEESGTQYF.

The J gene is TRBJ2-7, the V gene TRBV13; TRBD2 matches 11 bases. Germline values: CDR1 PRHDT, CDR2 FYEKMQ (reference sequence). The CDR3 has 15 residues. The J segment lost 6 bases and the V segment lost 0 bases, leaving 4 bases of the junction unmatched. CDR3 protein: CASSLGLAGVSEQYF. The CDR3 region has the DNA TGTGCCAGCAGCTTAGGACTAGCGGGAGTGAGCGAGCAGTACTTC.

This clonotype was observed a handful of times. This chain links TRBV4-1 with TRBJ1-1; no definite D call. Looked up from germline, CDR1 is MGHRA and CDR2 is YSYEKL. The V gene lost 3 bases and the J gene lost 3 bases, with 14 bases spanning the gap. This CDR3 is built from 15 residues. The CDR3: CASSHQLPSDTEAFF. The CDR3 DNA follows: TGCGCCAGCAGCCATCAGCTCCCTTCGGACACTGAAGCTTTCTTT.

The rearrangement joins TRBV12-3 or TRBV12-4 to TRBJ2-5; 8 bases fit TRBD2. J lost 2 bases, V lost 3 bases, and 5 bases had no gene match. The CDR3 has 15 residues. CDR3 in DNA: TGTGCCAGCAGTTTCGGGGGGGGCCCACAAGAGACCCAGTACTTC. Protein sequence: CASSFGGGPQETQYF.

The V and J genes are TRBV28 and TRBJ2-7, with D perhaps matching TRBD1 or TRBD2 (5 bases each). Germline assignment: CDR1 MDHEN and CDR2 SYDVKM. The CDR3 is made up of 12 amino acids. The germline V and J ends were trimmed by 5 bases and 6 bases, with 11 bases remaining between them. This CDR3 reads CASSPRGGEQYF. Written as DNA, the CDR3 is TGTGCCAGCAGTCCGAGGGGTGGCGAGCAGTACTTC.

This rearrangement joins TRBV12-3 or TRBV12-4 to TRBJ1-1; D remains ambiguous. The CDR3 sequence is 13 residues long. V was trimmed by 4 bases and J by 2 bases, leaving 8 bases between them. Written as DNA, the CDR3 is TGTGCCAGCAGTTCTCAGATAAACACTGAAGCTTTCTTT. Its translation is CASSSQINTEAFF.

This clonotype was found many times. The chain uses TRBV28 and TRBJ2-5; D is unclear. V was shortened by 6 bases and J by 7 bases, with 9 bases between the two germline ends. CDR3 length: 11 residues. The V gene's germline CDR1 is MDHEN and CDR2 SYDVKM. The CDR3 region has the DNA TGTGCCAGCAGCTTAGGTGGGACCCAGTACTTC. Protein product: CASSLGGTQYF.

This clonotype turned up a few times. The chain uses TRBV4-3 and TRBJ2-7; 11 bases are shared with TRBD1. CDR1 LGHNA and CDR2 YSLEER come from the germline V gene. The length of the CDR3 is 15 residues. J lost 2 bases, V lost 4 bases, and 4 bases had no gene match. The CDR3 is CASSRDRGKTYEQYF. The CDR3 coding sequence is TGCGCCAGCAGCCGGGACAGGGGGAAGACCTACGAGCAGTACTTC.

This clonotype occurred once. The CDR3 protein is CASSKVEWGTEAFF. Here the CDR3 DNA reads TGTGCCAGCAGCAAAGTGGAGTGGGGCACTGAAGCTTTCTTT. The chain recombines TRBV7-6 with TRBJ1-1, with D unresolved. Germline CDR1 is SGHVS and CDR2 is FNYEAQ. The CDR3 is made up of 14 amino acids. Trimming shortened V by 5 bases and J by 4 bases, and 14 bases separated the two germline ends.

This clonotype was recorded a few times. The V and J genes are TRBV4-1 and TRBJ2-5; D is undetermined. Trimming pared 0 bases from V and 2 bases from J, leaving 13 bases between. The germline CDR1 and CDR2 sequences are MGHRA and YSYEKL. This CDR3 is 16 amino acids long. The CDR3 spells CASSQDLYSLQETQYF. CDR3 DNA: TGCGCCAGCAGCCAAGATCTGTACAGTCTACAAGAGACCCAGTACTTC.

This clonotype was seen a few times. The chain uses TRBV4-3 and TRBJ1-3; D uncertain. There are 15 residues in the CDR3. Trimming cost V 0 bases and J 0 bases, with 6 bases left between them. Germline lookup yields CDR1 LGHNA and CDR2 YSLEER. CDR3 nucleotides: TGCGCCAGCAGCCAAGACAGGTTCTCTGGAAACACCATATATTTT. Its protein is CASSQDRFSGNTIYF.

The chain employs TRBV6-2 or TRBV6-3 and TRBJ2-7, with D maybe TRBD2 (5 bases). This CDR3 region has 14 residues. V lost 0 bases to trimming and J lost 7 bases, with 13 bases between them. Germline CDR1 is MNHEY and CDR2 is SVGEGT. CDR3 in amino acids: CASSYSMGPGEQYF. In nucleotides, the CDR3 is TGTGCCAGCAGTTACTCGATGGGCCCGGGGGAGCAGTACTTC.